This TCR beta chain is from a study of T-cell reconstitution after alpha-beta-depleted transplantation in children. This CDR3 contains 13 residues. CDR1 is DFQATT and CDR2 is SNEGSKA in the germline V gene (reference sequence). Deletions cut 0 bases from V and 6 bases from J, with 9 bases between. Preparing the TCRbeta library involved the use of unique molecular identifiers. TCRdb called the PCR reads again in MiXCR, with one record for every CDR3 protein. The sample shows about 540,000 distinct CDR3 sequences, around 19% of them seen only once. Sequences were derived from PBMCs from the stem cell graft donor, sampled from the stem cell graft. The source is a human donor who donated a stem cell graft to a child with acute lymphoblastic leukemia. The rearrangement links TRBV20-1 to TRBJ2-4; the D is unclear. The CDR3 coding sequence is TGCAGTGCTAGAGACAGATTGCGAAACATTCAGTACTTC. Protein product: CSARDRLRNIQYF.